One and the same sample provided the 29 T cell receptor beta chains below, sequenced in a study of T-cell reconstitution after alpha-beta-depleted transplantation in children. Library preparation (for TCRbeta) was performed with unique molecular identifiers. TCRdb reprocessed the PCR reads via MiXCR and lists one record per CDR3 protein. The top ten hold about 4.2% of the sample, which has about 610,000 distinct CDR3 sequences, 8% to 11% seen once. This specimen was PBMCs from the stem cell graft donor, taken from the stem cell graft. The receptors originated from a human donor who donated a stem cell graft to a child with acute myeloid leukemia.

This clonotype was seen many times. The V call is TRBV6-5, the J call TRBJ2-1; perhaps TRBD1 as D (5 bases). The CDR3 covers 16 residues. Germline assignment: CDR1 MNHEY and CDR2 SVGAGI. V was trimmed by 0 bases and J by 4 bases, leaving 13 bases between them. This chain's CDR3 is CASSYSAGNVYNEQFF. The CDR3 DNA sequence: TGTGCCAGCAGTTACTCGGCAGGGAATGTGTACAATGAGCAGTTCTTC.

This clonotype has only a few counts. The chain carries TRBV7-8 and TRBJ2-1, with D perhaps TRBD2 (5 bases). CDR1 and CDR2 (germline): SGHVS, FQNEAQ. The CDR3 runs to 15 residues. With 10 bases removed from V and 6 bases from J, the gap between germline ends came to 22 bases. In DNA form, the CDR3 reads TGTGCCACCAGGCGGGCAGAGCAAGGGCTCAATGAGCAGTTCTTC. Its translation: CATRRAEQGLNEQFF.

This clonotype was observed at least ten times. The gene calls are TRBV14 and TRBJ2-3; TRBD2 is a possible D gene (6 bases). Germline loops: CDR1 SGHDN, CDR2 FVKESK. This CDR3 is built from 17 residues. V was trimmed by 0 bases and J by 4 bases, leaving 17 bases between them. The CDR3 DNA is TGTGCCAGCAGCCAAGATATACTAGCTTATAAGGCAGATACGCAGTATTTT. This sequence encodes CASSQDILAYKADTQYF. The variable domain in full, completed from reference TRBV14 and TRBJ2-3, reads EAGVTQFPSHSVIEKGQTVTLRCDPISGHDNLYWYRRVMGKEIKFLLHFVKESKQDESGMPNNRFLAERTGGTYSTLKVQPAELEDSGVYFCASSQDILAYKADTQYFGPGTRLTVL.

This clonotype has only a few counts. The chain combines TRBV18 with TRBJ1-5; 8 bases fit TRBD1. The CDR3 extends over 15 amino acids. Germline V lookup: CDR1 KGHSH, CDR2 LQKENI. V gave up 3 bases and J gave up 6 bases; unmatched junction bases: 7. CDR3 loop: CASSPTQGAVQPQHF. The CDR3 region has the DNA TGTGCCAGCTCACCTACGCAGGGGGCGGTTCAGCCCCAGCATTTT.

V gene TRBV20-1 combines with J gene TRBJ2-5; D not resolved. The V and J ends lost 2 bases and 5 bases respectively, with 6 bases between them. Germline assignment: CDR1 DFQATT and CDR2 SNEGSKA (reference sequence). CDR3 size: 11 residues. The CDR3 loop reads CSARLVETQYF. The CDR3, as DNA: TGCAGTGCTAGACTGGTCGAGACCCAGTACTTC.

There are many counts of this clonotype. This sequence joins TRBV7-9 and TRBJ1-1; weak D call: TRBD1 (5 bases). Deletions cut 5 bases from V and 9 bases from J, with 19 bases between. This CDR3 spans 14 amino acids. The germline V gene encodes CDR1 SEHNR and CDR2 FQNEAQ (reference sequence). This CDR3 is CASSLYGGQGKAFF. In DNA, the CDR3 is TGTGCCAGCAGCCTCTATGGAGGGCAGGGAAAAGCTTTCTTT.

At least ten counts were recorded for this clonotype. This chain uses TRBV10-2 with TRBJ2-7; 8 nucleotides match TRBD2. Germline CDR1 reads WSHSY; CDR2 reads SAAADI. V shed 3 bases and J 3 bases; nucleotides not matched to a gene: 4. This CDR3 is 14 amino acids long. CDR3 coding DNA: TGCGCCAGCAGTGAAAAGGGACTAGTCTACGAGCAGTACTTC. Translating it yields CASSEKGLVYEQYF.

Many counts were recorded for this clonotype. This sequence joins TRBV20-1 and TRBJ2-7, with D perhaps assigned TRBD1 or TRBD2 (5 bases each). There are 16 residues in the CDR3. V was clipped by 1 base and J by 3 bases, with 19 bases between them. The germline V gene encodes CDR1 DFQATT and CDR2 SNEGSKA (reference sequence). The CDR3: CSARGAPRGLDYEQYF. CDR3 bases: TGCAGTGCTAGAGGGGCCCCACGGGGCCTCGACTACGAGCAGTACTTC.

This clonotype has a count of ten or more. The CDR3 loop reads CSVDKREDSDTQYF. CDR3 bases: TGCAGCGTTGATAAGCGGGAGGATTCAGATACGCAGTATTTT. The chain joins TRBV29-1 to TRBJ2-3; the match to TRBD2 covers 9 bases. J gave up 4 bases and V 3 bases, and 5 bases lay outside the gene matches. CDR1 SQVTM and CDR2 ANQGSEA come from the germline V gene. The CDR3 is made up of 14 amino acids.

CDR3 amino acids: CASSPGISTDTQYF. The CDR3, as DNA: TGTGCCAGCAGCCCGGGGATAAGCACAGATACGCAGTATTTT. The V gene is TRBV3-1, the J gene TRBJ2-3, with D maybe TRBD2 (5 bases). Germline-derived CDR1 and CDR2 are LGHDT and YNNKEL (reference sequence). The CDR3 totals 14 residues. The V and J ends lost 4 bases and 0 bases respectively, with 8 bases between them.

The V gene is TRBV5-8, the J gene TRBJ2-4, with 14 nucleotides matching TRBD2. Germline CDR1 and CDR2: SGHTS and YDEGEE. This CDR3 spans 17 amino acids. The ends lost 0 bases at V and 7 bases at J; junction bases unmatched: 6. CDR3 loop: CASSLGLAGGRVNIQYF. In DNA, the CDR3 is TGTGCCAGCAGCTTGGGACTAGCGGGAGGGAGGGTGAACATTCAGTACTTC.

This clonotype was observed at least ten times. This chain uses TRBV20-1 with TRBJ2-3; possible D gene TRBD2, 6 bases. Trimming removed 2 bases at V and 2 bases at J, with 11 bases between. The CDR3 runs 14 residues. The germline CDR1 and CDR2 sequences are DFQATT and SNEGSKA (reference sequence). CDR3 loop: CSARPGLNTDTQYF. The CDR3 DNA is TGCAGTGCTAGACCGGGACTCAACACAGATACGCAGTATTTT.

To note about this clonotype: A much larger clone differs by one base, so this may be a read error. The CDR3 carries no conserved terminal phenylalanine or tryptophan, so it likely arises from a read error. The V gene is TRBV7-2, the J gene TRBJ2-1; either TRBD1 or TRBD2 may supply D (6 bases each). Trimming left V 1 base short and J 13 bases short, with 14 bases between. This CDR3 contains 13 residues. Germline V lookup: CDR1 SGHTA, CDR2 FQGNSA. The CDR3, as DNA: TGTGCCAGCAGCTTAGACCCACGGGGGCCTCAGTTCTCC. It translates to CASSLDPRGPQFS.

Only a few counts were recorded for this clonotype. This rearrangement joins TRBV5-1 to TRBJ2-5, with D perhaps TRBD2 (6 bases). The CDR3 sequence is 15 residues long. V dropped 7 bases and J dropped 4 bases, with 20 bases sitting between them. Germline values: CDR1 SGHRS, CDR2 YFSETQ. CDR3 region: CASFTSPGNAETQYF. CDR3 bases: TGCGCCAGCTTTACTAGCCCGGGAAACGCAGAGACCCAGTACTTC. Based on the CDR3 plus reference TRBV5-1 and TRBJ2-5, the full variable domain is KAGVTQTPRYLIKTRGQQVTLSCSPISGHRSVSWYQQTPGQGLQFLFEYFSETQRNKGNFPGRFSGRQFSNSRSEMNVSTLELGDSALYLCASFTSPGNAETQYFGPGTRLLVL.

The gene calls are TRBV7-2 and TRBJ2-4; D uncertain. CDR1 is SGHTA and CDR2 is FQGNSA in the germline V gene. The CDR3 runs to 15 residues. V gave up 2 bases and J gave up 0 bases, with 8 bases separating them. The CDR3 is CASSLTQIAKNIQYF. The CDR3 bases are TGTGCCAGCAGCTTAACACAAATAGCCAAAAACATTCAGTACTTC.

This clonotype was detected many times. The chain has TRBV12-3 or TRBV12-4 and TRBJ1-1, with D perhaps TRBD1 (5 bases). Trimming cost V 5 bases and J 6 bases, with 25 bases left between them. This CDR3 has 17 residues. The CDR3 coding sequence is TGTGCCAGCAGTCCCTTCGGGCAGGGTAGGGAGTTGGCTGAAGCTTTCTTT. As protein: CASSPFGQGRELAEAFF.

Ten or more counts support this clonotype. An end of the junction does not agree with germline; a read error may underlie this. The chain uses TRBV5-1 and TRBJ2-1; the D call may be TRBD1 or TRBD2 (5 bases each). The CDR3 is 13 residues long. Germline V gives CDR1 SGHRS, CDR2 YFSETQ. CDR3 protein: CASSPGPYDEQFF. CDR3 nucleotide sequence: TGCGCCAGCAGCCCGGGACCCTACGATGAGCAGTTCTTC.

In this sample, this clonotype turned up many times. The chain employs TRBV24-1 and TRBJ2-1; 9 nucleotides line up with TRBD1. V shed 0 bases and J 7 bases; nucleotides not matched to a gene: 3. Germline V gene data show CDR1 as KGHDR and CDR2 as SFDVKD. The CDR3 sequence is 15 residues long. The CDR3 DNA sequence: TGTGCCACCAGTGATTTGGGACAGGGGCCGAATGAGCAGTTCTTC. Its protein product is CATSDLGQGPNEQFF.

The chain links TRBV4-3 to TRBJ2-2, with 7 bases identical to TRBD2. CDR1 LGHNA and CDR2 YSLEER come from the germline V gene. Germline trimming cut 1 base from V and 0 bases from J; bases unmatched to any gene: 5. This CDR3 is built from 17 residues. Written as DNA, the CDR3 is TGCGCCAGCAGCCAAGGGGTCGGGAGGCCGAACACCGGGGAGCTGTTTTTT. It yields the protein CASSQGVGRPNTGELFF.

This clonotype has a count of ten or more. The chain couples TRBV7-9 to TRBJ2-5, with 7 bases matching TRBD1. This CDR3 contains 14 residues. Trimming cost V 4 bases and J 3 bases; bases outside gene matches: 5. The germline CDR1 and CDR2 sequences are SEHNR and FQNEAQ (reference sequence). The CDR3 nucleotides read TGTGCCAGCAGCTCGTCCGGGACAGAAGAGACCCAGTACTTC. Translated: CASSSSGTEETQYF.

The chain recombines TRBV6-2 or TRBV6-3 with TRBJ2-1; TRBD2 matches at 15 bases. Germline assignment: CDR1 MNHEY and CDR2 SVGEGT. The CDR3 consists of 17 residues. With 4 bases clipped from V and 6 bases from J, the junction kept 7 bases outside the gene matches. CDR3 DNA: TGTGCCAGCAGTTTCGGACTAGCGGGAGGGTTTGTCAATGAGCAGTTCTTC. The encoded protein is CASSFGLAGGFVNEQFF.

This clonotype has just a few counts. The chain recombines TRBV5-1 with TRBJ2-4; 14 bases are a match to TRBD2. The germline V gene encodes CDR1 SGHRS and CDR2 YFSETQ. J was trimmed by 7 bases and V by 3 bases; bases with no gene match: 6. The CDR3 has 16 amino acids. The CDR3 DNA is TGCGCCAGCAGCTCGGGACTAGCGGGAGAGACGAACATTCAGTACTTC. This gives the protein CASSSGLAGETNIQYF. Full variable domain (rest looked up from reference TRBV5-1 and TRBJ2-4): KAGVTQTPRYLIKTRGQQVTLSCSPISGHRSVSWYQQTPGQGLQFLFEYFSETQRNKGNFPGRFSGRQFSNSRSEMNVSTLELGDSALYLCASSSGLAGETNIQYFGAGTRLSVL.

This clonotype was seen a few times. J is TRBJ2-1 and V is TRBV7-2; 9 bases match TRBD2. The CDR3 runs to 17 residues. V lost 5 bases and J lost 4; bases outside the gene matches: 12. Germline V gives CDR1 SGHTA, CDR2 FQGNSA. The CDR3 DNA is TGTGCCAGCAGCCCTTGGGGGCGGGAGGGAATGTACAATGAGCAGTTCTTC. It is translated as CASSPWGREGMYNEQFF.

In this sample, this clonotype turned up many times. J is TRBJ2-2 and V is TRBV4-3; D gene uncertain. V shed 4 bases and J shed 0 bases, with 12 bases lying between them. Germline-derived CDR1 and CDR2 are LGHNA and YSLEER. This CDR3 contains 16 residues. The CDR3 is CASSLTLTANTGELFF. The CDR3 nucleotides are TGCGCCAGCAGCCTCACTCTCACAGCGAACACCGGGGAGCTGTTTTTT.

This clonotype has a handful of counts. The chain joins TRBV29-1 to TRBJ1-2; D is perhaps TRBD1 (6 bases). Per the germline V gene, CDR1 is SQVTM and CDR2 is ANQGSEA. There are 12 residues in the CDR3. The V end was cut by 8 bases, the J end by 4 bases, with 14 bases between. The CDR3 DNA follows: TGCAGCACGTGGGGGGGCGGCTATGGCTACACCTTC. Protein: CSTWGGGYGYTF.

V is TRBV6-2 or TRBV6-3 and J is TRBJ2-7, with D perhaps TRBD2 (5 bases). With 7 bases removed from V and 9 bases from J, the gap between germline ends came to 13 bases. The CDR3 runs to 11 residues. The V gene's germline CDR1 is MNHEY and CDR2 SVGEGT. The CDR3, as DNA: TGTGCCAGCACCCACGGGGAACCGCAGTACTTC. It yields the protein CASTHGEPQYF.

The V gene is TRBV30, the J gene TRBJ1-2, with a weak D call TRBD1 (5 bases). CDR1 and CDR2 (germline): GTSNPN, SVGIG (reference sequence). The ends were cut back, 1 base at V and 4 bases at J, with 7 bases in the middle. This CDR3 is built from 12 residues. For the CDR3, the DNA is TGTGCCTGGAGTGGAGGGACCTATGGCTACACCTTC. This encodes CAWSGGTYGYTF.

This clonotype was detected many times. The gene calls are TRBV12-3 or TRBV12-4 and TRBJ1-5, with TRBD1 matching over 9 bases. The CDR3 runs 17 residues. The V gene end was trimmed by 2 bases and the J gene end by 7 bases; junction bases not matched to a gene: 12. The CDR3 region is CASSLRGQGMFGQPQHF. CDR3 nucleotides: TGTGCCAGCAGTTTAAGAGGACAGGGGATGTTTGGCCAGCCCCAGCATTTT.

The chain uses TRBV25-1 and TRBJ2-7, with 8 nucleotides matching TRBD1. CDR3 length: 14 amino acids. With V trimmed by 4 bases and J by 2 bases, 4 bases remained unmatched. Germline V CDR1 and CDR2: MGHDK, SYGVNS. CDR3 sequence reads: CASSVGQGTYEQYF. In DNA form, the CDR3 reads TGTGCCAGCAGTGTAGGACAGGGTACCTACGAGCAGTACTTC.